Listed below are T cell receptor beta chains from one sample, sequenced in a study of regulatory T cells in long-lasting Graves disease. MiXCR, applied by TCRdb to the multiplex PCR reads, yields one record per CDR3 protein. The data hold approximately 270,000 distinct CDR3 sequences, with 15% to 20% observed a single time. The same sample was also used in a study of T cells in Graves' hyperthyroidism and ophthalmopathy.

Material: peripheral blood mononuclear cells (PBMCs), obtained at new diagnosis, from a patient treated with antithyroid drugs. The origin of the receptors is a woman in her 30s with Graves disease. Both conserved end residues are part of each CDR3. Fields, in order: CDR3 protein, CDR3 DNA, J gene, clone size, D gene, V gene. D genes are given only for firm matches. Some rows mark clone size as missing; the rest say once, few, many or name a class of expanded clone.

CASGLVQGSYEQYF,TGTGCTAGTGGTTTGGTACAGGGTTCATACGAGCAGTACTTC,TRBJ2-7,many,NA,TRBV12-5
CASSLQPGQTRETQYF,TGTGCCAGCAGCTTACAACCGGGACAGACTCGGGAGACCCAGTACTTC,TRBJ2-5,NA,TRBD1,TRBV11-2
CASSLYQGLNSPLHF,TGTGCCAGCAGCTTATATCAGGGGCTGAATTCACCCCTCCACTTT,TRBJ1-6,many,NA,TRBV7-2
CATRGGTDTQYF,TGTGCCACTCGGGGGGGCACAGATACGCAGTATTTT,TRBJ2-3,NA,TRBD2,TRBV6-1
CASTTGQRTSGNTIYF,TGTGCCAGTACCACCGGACAGCGAACCTCTGGAAACACCATATATTTT,TRBJ1-3,NA,NA,TRBV19
CASSISQPGDYGYTF,TGTGCCAGTAGTATCTCCCAGCCCGGGGACTATGGCTACACCTTC,TRBJ1-2,NA,NA,TRBV19
CASSLGTGDGEQFF,TGCGCCAGCAGTCTTGGGACAGGGGACGGTGAGCAGTTCTTC,TRBJ2-1,many,TRBD1,TRBV10-2
CAISTGGSYEQYF,TGTGCCATCAGCACAGGGGGCTCCTACGAGCAGTACTTC,TRBJ2-7,many,TRBD1,TRBV10-3
CASTVSGGVSYNSPLHF,TGTGCCAGCACCGTGTCGGGGGGCGTATCCTATAATTCACCCCTCCACTTT,TRBJ1-6,many,NA,TRBV6-2/TRBV6-3
CASREGGHQETQYF,TGTGCCAGCAGGGAGGGGGGGCATCAAGAGACCCAGTACTTC,TRBJ2-5,many,NA,TRBV7-9
CSAAGESSEQYF,TGCAGTGCTGCGGGTGAGTCCTCCGAGCAGTACTTC,TRBJ2-7,many,NA,TRBV20-1
CASSPRLTNYGYTF,TGCGCCAGCAGCCCAAGGTTGACGAACTATGGCTACACCTTC,TRBJ1-2,NA,NA,TRBV4-1
CASSTLGQPPYEQYF,TGTGCCAGCAGTACCCTGGGACAGCCACCCTACGAGCAGTACTTC,TRBJ2-7,many,TRBD1,TRBV6-1
CASRMMVGSSTDTQYF,TGTGCCAGTAGGATGATGGTGGGGTCCAGCACAGATACGCAGTATTTT,TRBJ2-3,many,NA,TRBV19
CAGRVATNEKLLF,TGTGCCGGCAGGGTTGCGACTAATGAAAAACTGCTTTTT,TRBJ1-4,NA,NA,TRBV6-2/TRBV6-3
CASSIDPLGLAANTGELFF,TGTGCCAGTAGTATAGATCCCCTAGGACTAGCGGCGAACACCGGGGAGCTGTTTTTT,TRBJ2-2,NA,TRBD2,TRBV19
CASSSTGENSPLHF,TGTGCCAGCAGCTCAACAGGGGAGAATTCACCCCTCCACTTT,TRBJ1-6,many,TRBD1,TRBV5-6
CTSSRRRQETQYF,TGTACCAGCAGCCGTCGGAGGCAAGAGACCCAGTACTTC,TRBJ2-5,few,NA,TRBV7-2
CSARSIRSYNEQFF,TGCAGTGCTAGGTCTATACGCTCCTACAATGAGCAGTTCTTC,TRBJ2-1,many,NA,TRBV20-1
CASSPAGTGYNEQFF,TGTGCCAGCAGCCCAGCAGGGACAGGGTACAATGAGCAGTTCTTC,TRBJ2-1,many,TRBD1,TRBV11-3
CATSGRQGGDSPLHF,TGTGCCACCAGCGGACGCCAGGGGGGGGATTCACCCCTCCACTTT,TRBJ1-6,NA,TRBD1,TRBV15
CASTLGGLAGADTQYF,TGTGCCAGCACCTTAGGTGGGCTAGCGGGGGCAGATACGCAGTATTTT,TRBJ2-3,many,TRBD2,TRBV12-3/TRBV12-4
CSVRAGFNQPQHF,TGCAGCGTTCGTGCAGGGTTCAATCAGCCCCAGCATTTT,TRBJ1-5,many,NA,TRBV29-1
CAIQGVETEAFF,TGTGCCATTCAGGGGGTAGAAACTGAAGCTTTCTTT,TRBJ1-1,NA,TRBD1,TRBV2
CASSPTTTGLNTEAFF,TGTGCCAGCAGCCCCACCACCACGGGACTGAACACTGAAGCTTTCTTT,TRBJ1-1,NA,NA,TRBV9
CASSRTGRGNQPQHF,TGTGCCAGCAGCAGAACAGGTCGCGGCAATCAGCCCCAGCATTTT,TRBJ1-5,many,NA,TRBV27
CASSLPGFSSYNEQFF,TGCGCCAGCAGCTTGCCGGGTTTTAGCTCCTACAATGAGCAGTTCTTC,TRBJ2-1,many,NA,TRBV5-1
CASHHPGRTYNEQFF,TGTGCCAGTCATCATCCAGGGAGAACCTACAATGAGCAGTTCTTC,TRBJ2-1,many,NA,TRBV27